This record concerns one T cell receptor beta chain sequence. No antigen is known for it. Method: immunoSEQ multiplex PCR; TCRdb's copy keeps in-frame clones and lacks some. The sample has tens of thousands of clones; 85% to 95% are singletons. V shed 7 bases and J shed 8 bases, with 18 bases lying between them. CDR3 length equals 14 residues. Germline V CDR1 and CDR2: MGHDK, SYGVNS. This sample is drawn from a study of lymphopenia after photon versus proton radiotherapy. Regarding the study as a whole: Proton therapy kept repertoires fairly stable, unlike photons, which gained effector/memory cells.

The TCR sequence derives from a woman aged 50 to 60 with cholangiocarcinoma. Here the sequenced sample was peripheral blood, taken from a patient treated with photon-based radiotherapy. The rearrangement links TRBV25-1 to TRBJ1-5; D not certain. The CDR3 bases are TGTGCCAGCAAGGGTACCGTAGACGTGGAGCCCCAGCATTTT. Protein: CASKGTVDVEPQHF.